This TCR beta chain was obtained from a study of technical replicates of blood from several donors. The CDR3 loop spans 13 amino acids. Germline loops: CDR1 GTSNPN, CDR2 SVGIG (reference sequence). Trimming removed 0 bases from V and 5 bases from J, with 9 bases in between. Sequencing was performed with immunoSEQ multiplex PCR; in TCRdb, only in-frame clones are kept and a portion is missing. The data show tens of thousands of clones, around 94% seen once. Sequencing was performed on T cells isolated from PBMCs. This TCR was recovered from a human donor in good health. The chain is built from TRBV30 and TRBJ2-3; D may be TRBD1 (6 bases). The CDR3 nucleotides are TGTGCCTGGAGTGTACGAGGGGGAGATACGCAGTATTTT. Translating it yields CAWSVRGGDTQYF.